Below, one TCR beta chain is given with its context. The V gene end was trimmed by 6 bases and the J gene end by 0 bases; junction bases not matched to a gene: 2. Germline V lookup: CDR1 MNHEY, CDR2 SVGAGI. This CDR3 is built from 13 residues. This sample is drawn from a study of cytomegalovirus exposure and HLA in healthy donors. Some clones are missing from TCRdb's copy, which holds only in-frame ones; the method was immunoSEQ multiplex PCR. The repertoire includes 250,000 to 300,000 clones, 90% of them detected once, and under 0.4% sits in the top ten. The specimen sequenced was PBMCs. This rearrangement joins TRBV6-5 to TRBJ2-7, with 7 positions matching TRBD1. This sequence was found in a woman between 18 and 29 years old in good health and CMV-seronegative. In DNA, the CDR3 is TGTGCCAGCAGCGGGACAGTCTCCTACGAGCAGTACTTC. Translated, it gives CASSGTVSYEQYF.